Listed below are T cell receptor beta chains from one sample, sequenced in a study of spatial heterogeneity in lung cancer. MiXCR, applied by TCRdb to the 5' RACE reads, yields one record per CDR3 protein. Of fewer than 25,000 distinct CDR3 sequences in the sample, 3% to 3.5% were seen once. The starting material was PBMCs, obtained at surgery. The origin of the receptors is a female donor with early-stage non-small cell lung cancer. Both conserved end residues are part of each CDR3. Each record gives: CDR3 DNA, CDR3 protein, D gene, J gene, V gene, clone size. A D gene is named only where the DNA matches it firmly. Part of the rows lack a size; the others show once, few, many or a class for expanded clones.

TGTGCCAGCAGCCGTGAAGCCTCCAATCAGCCCCAGCATTTT | CASSREASNQPQHF | . | TRBJ1-5 | TRBV27 | many
TGCAGTGCTAGAGGCACCGCCTCCTACGAGCAGTACTTC | CSARGTASYEQYF | . | TRBJ2-7 | TRBV20-1 | many
TGTGCCAGCAGCACACCATGGGGGGAAAAGACCTACGAGCAGTACTTC | CASSTPWGEKTYEQYF | . | TRBJ2-7 | TRBV7-9 | many
TGCGCCAGCAGCTTGGCTCGCGCAGCCAACACCGGGGAGCTGTTTTTT | CASSLARAANTGELFF | . | TRBJ2-2 | TRBV5-1 | medium-sized
TGCAGTGTGAGACAGGACTATGGCTACACCTTC | CSVRQDYGYTF | . | TRBJ1-2 | TRBV20-1 | few
TGTGCCTGGAGTGTCGGTACCAATCAGCCCCAGCATTTT | CAWSVGTNQPQHF | . | TRBJ1-5 | TRBV30 | many
TGTGCCAGCAGTTTCACGCTCCGGGACGGGTCCTACGAGCAGTACTTC | CASSFTLRDGSYEQYF | . | TRBJ2-7 | TRBV12-3/TRBV12-4 | many
TGTGCCAGCAGTCGACTAGCGGGAGATGAGCAGTTCTTC | CASSRLAGDEQFF | TRBD2 | TRBJ2-1 | TRBV12-3/TRBV12-4 | many
TGTGCCAGCTCACCGATGGGGGACTCTGGAAACACCATATATTTT | CASSPMGDSGNTIYF | . | TRBJ1-3 | TRBV18 | .
TGTGCCAGCAGGTACACTAGCGGAGACACCGGGGAGCTGTTTTTT | CASRYTSGDTGELFF | TRBD2 | TRBJ2-2 | TRBV7-9 | many
TGTGCCAGCAGCCACAGGGGAACCTATGGCTACACCTTC | CASSHRGTYGYTF | TRBD1 | TRBJ1-2 | TRBV5-5 | many
TGTGCCAGCAGCGCGGGACGGGACCACTATGGCTACACCTTC | CASSAGRDHYGYTF | . | TRBJ1-2 | TRBV7-9 | many
TGTGCCACCAGTGCGTGGGAGGCTAGCGGCACAGATACGCAGTATTTT | CATSAWEASGTDTQYF | . | TRBJ2-3 | TRBV24-1 | many
TGTGCCAGCAGAGGCAGGGGCGCCTACGAGCAGTACTTC | CASRGRGAYEQYF | . | TRBJ2-7 | TRBV11-2 | many
TGTGCCAGCAGCTTAGAGGGGGAGGTCTACAATGAGCAGTTCTTC | CASSLEGEVYNEQFF | . | TRBJ2-1 | TRBV7-6 | many
TGTGCCTGGAACGACAGACCTGAAGCTTTCTTT | CAWNDRPEAFF | . | TRBJ1-1 | TRBV30 | many
TGTGCCAGCTCACCAAAGGTTGGGGTTAACACTGAAGCTTTCTTT | CASSPKVGVNTEAFF | . | TRBJ1-1 | TRBV18 | many
TGTGCCAGCAGTTACTCAGCGGGAGCCACAGATACGCAGTATTTT | CASSYSAGATDTQYF | TRBD2 | TRBJ2-3 | TRBV6-2/TRBV6-3 | few
TGTGCCAGCAGCCAGCTTAGCGGGAGGGTTGGAGATACGCAGTATTTT | CASSQLSGRVGDTQYF | TRBD2 | TRBJ2-3 | TRBV3-1 | many
TGTGCCAGCAGCCCAATGACAGGGGAAGAGACTGAAGCTTTCTTT | CASSPMTGEETEAFF | TRBD1 | TRBJ1-1 | TRBV7-6 | many
TGTGCCAGCAGCGACCCCGGGGTAGCGGCGCAGTATTTT | CASSDPGVAAQYF | . | TRBJ2-3 | TRBV7-9 | medium-sized
TGCAGTGCTCCCACGAGCCTCAGCAATCAGCCCCAGCATTTT | CSAPTSLSNQPQHF | . | TRBJ1-5 | TRBV20-1 | many
TGTGCCAGCAGTCGGTTCCCGACTAGCGGGTACTACAATGAGCAGTTCTTC | CASSRFPTSGYYNEQFF | TRBD2 | TRBJ2-1 | TRBV12-3/TRBV12-4 | many
TGTGCCAGCAACCCCGTCGGCAATCAGCCCCAGCATTTT | CASNPVGNQPQHF | . | TRBJ1-5 | TRBV28 | many
TGTGCCAGCAGTTTCCTCTCGACTAGCGGGACCCACGAGCAGTACTTC | CASSFLSTSGTHEQYF | TRBD2 | TRBJ2-7 | TRBV27 | many
TGCGCCAGCAGTGTTAATAGGGGACCGGGCGCCGGGGAGCTGTTTTTT | CASSVNRGPGAGELFF | . | TRBJ2-2 | TRBV10-2 | medium-sized
TGTGCCACCACGAGCGGGTTTAGCACAGATACGCAGTATTTT | CATTSGFSTDTQYF | . | TRBJ2-3 | TRBV15 | few
TGTGCCAGCAGTTTAGCCGGGACAGGCTTTTACAATGAGCAGTTCTTC | CASSLAGTGFYNEQFF | TRBD1 | TRBJ2-1 | TRBV28 | many
TGTGCCAGCAGCTCGAAGGCGATCTACAATCAGCCCCAGCATTTT | CASSSKAIYNQPQHF | . | TRBJ1-5 | TRBV7-3 | .
TGTGCCAGCACCTTGGGGGCTAGCGGGAACAATGAGCAGTTCTTC | CASTLGASGNNEQFF | TRBD2 | TRBJ2-1 | TRBV2 | many
TGCGCCAGCGGGGACCGCCAGGGGGCATCGTACAATGAGCAGTTCTTC | CASGDRQGASYNEQFF | TRBD1 | TRBJ2-1 | TRBV10-2 | many
TGTGCCACCAGCCGATCCCCCGGGACAGGGGGCATCTATCAGCCCCAGCATTTT | CATSRSPGTGGIYQPQHF | TRBD1 | TRBJ1-5 | TRBV15 | many
TGCGCCAGCAGCCGGGGAGGGACGGGGAGCTCCTACGAGCAGTACTTC | CASSRGGTGSSYEQYF | TRBD2 | TRBJ2-7 | TRBV5-1 | many
TGTGCCAGCAGTTTATTTGACGGGGAGCTGTTTTTT | CASSLFDGELFF | . | TRBJ2-2 | TRBV27 | many
TGTGCCAGCAGAGGGTATAGTGGTTCCGGGGAGCTGTTTTTT | CASRGYSGSGELFF | . | TRBJ2-2 | TRBV11-2 | few
TGCAGTGCTAGAGATTACCTAGCGGGAGCCAATGAGCAGTTCTTC | CSARDYLAGANEQFF | TRBD2 | TRBJ2-1 | TRBV20-1 | many
TGTGCCACCAGCACTAGCGGGCCCTACGAGCAGTACTTC | CATSTSGPYEQYF | TRBD2 | TRBJ2-7 | TRBV15 | many
TGTGCCACCGCAGCGGGAGTGGTAGATACGCAGTATTTT | CATAAGVVDTQYF | TRBD2 | TRBJ2-3 | TRBV27 | few
TGTGCCAGCGGGCCAGGGGGCTCCTACGAGCAGTACTTC | CASGPGGSYEQYF | TRBD1 | TRBJ2-7 | TRBV6-5 | many
TGTGCCAGCAGCCCCCGTTCTCAGTACAATGAGCAGTTCTTC | CASSPRSQYNEQFF | . | TRBJ2-1 | TRBV7-9 | many
TGCGCCAGCAGCCAACTGACTAGCGGGAGGAACACCGGGGAGCTGTTTTTT | CASSQLTSGRNTGELFF | TRBD2 | TRBJ2-2 | TRBV4-1 | many
TGTGCCATCAGTGGGGGACAGGCCAACTCTGGAAACACCATATATTTT | CAISGGQANSGNTIYF | TRBD1 | TRBJ1-3 | TRBV10-3 | many
TGCGCCAGCAGCTTGGGCCCTTTCAATCAGCCCCAGCATTTT | CASSLGPFNQPQHF | . | TRBJ1-5 | TRBV5-1 | many
TGCGCCAGCAGCTTGACGCCGAACGAGCAGTACTTC | CASSLTPNEQYF | . | TRBJ2-7 | TRBV5-1 | many
TGTGCCTGGAGTGTACTGGACAACTCCTACGAGCAGTACTTC | CAWSVLDNSYEQYF | . | TRBJ2-7 | TRBV30 | .
TGTGCCAGCAGCGAAAGCTCCTACGAGCAGTACTTC | CASSESSYEQYF | . | TRBJ2-7 | TRBV3-1 | medium-sized